The next 17 T cell receptor beta chains were all read from a single sample in a study of read filtering for tumor transcriptome and immune sequencing. From roughly 400 ng of RNA, a library with molecular barcoded alpha/delta and beta/gamma adaptors was made. Each CDR3 protein is one row after TCRdb ran MiXCR on the reads. In the table there are 39,000 or so distinct CDR3 sequences, under 15% of which are singletons. Sequencing was done on a sample of a population of CD138-negative cells sorted from bone marrow. Receptor source: a donor older than 35 with multiple myeloma.

This clonotype was seen repeatedly, ten times or more. The CDR3 nucleotides read TGCGCCAGCAGCTTTCAGGGGGGCCAAAATGAGCAGTTCTTC. Translated, it gives CASSFQGGQNEQFF. V usage is TRBV5-1 and J usage is TRBJ2-1; D perhaps matches TRBD1 (7 bases). From germline, CDR1 is SGHRS and CDR2 YFSETQ. Trimming removed 2 bases from V and 7 bases from J, with 13 bases in between. The CDR3 length is 14 residues. Drawing the rest from reference TRBV5-1 and TRBJ2-1, the complete variable domain is KAGVTQTPRYLIKTRGQQVTLSCSPISGHRSVSWYQQTPGQGLQFLFEYFSETQRNKGNFPGRFSGRQFSNSRSEMNVSTLELGDSALYLCASSFQGGQNEQFFGPGTRLTVL.

This clonotype was counted only a few times. The gene calls are TRBV24-1 and TRBJ1-1; a possible D gene is TRBD1 (5 bases). This CDR3 is 13 amino acids long. The V end lost 4 bases, the J end lost 8 bases, and 13 bases lay between the germline ends. Germline V gene data show CDR1 as KGHDR and CDR2 as SFDVKD. CDR3 DNA: TGTGCCACCAGTGAAGCGGGACGGTCGGAAGCTTTCTTT. It yields the protein CATSEAGRSEAFF.

In this sample, this clonotype turned up many times. This rearrangement joins TRBV19 to TRBJ2-2; D might be TRBD2 (6 bases). CDR1 LNHDA and CDR2 SQIVND come from the germline V gene (reference sequence). Trimming pared 7 bases from V and 0 bases from J, leaving 12 bases between. The CDR3 is 15 amino acids. CDR3 DNA: TGTGCCAGTATCGAGGGAGGTACGAACACCGGGGAGCTGTTTTTT. The encoded protein is CASIEGGTNTGELFF.

This clonotype was observed many times. The CDR3 DNA sequence: TGTGCCAGCAGCCCCACAATGGGGCTCTACGAGCAGTACTTC. Protein: CASSPTMGLYEQYF. The V call is TRBV28, the J call TRBJ2-7; weak D call: TRBD1 (5 bases). V lost 6 bases, J lost 3 bases, and 15 bases lay in between. This CDR3 contains 14 residues. CDR1 MDHEN and CDR2 SYDVKM come from the germline V gene. Drawing the rest from reference TRBV28 and TRBJ2-7, the complete variable domain is DVKVTQSSRYLVKRTGEKVFLECVQDMDHENMFWYRQDPGLGLRLIYFSYDVKMKEKGDIPEGYSVSREKKERFSLILESASTNQTSMYLCASSPTMGLYEQYFGPGTRLTVT.

As regards this clonotype: Being one base from a much bigger clone, this may be a read error. The chain employs TRBV12-3 or TRBV12-4 and TRBJ1-1; TRBD1 matches at 8 bases. V was clipped by 4 bases and J by 10 bases; unmatched bases: 8. This CDR3 has 13 amino acids. The CDR3: CASSSRQGSGAFF. The CDR3, as DNA: TGTGCCAGCAGTTCCCGACAGGGGTCTGGAGCTTTCTTT.

This clonotype has just a few counts. V and J are TRBV27 and TRBJ2-1; no reliable D call. Germline CDR1 is MNHEY and CDR2 is SMNVEV (reference sequence). This CDR3 has 11 amino acids. Trimming took 3 bases from V and 10 from J, leaving 7 bases between them. CDR3 sequence: CASSFALEQFF. The CDR3 coding sequence is TGTGCCAGCAGTTTCGCCCTGGAGCAGTTCTTC.

At least ten counts were recorded for this clonotype. The chain has TRBV28 and TRBJ2-1; TRBD1 agrees at 7 bases. The CDR3 is made up of 13 amino acids. The J segment lost 6 bases and the V segment lost 7 bases, leaving 6 bases of the junction unmatched. Germline CDR1 and CDR2: MDHEN and SYDVKM. The CDR3 protein is CASKSRQGNEQFF. The CDR3 nucleotides read TGTGCCAGCAAGAGCAGACAGGGCAATGAGCAGTTCTTC.

This clonotype was recorded many times. The chain links TRBV25-1 to TRBJ2-5; 11 nucleotides match TRBD2. With V trimmed by 8 bases and J by 5 bases, 7 bases remained unmatched. Germline loops: CDR1 MGHDK, CDR2 SYGVNS. The CDR3 is made up of 14 amino acids. The DNA of the CDR3 is TGTGCCAGCGGGCTAGCGGGAGGAGGCGAGACCCAGTACTTC. Its translation is CASGLAGGGETQYF.

This sequence joins TRBV6-2 or TRBV6-3 and TRBJ2-7; the match to TRBD1 covers 8 bases. Trimming cost V 8 bases and J 1 base; bases outside gene matches: 7. The V gene's germline CDR1 is MNHEY and CDR2 SVGEGT. The CDR3 is 14 amino acids. As DNA, the CDR3 is TGTGCCAGCGGAGAAAGACAGGGGTCCTACGAGCAGTACTTC. Translating gives CASGERQGSYEQYF.

This chain links TRBV10-3 with TRBJ2-5; D is perhaps TRBD2 (5 bases). With 10 bases removed from V and 4 bases from J, the gap between germline ends came to 10 bases. CDR3 length: 11 residues. Germline V gene lookup returns CDR1 ENHRY and CDR2 SYGVKD. CDR3 residues: CATAGLETQYF. The CDR3 DNA reads TGTGCCACAGCCGGACTAGAGACCCAGTACTTC.

This clonotype was detected ten times or more. The chain uses TRBV9 and TRBJ2-5, with D possibly being TRBD2 (7 bases). CDR3 length equals 15 residues. V was pared by 3 bases and J by 5 bases, with 17 bases between. Germline CDR1 and CDR2: SGDLS and YYNGEE. The CDR3 reads CASSAGGRGKETQYF. The DNA for the CDR3 is TGTGCCAGCAGCGCCGGGGGGAGGGGGAAGGAGACCCAGTACTTC.

The sample holds many counts of this clonotype. The chain is built from TRBV5-1 and TRBJ2-2; 12 bases map to TRBD1. V was pared by 4 bases and J by 6 bases, with 10 bases of the junction left unmatched. In germline, CDR1 is SGHRS, CDR2 YFSETQ. The CDR3 has 17 amino acids. The CDR3 DNA follows: TGCGCCAGCAGCCCCACGGGACAGGGGGCTAGAGCCGGGGAGCTGTTTTTT. This translates into CASSPTGQGARAGELFF.

About this clonotype: A far larger clone is one base from this, pointing to a likely read error. The gene calls are TRBV6-5 and TRBJ2-7; maybe TRBD2 (5 bases). This CDR3 has 13 residues. From germline, CDR1 is MNHEY and CDR2 SVGAGI. Deletions cut 5 bases from V and 4 bases from J, with 12 bases between. CDR3 DNA sequence: TGTGCCAGCAGTCGAGGGCCCCGATACGAGCAGTACTTC. Protein sequence: CASSRGPRYEQYF.

This clonotype was detected only a few times. A far larger clone is off by one base, so a read error is likely. This sequence joins TRBV7-9 and TRBJ1-2, with TRBD1 as a possible D gene (5 bases). The CDR3 has 16 amino acids. Germline-derived CDR1 and CDR2 are SEHNR and FQNEAQ (reference sequence). This CDR3 reads CASSQYNRGFGYGYTF. The DNA for the CDR3 is TGCGCCAGCAGCCAATATAACCGGGGGTTTGGCTATGGCTACACCTTC.

This clonotype showed up many times. This chain connects TRBV21-1 to TRBJ2-1; the table names TRBD2, a call not compared with the DNA. TRBV21-1 corresponds to a pseudogene. CDR3 length equals 17 residues. CDR3 nucleotide sequence: TGTGCCAGCAGCAAGGAGACCGGGACTTCACCTTACAATGAGCAGTTCTTC. This encodes CASSKETGTSPYNEQFF.

The table lists this clonotype with many counts. J is TRBJ2-2 and V is TRBV20-1; D unclear. Per germline, CDR1 DFQATT and CDR2 SNEGSKA (reference sequence). V was pared by 3 bases and J by 5 bases, with 7 bases between. CDR3 length: 12 residues. Here the CDR3 DNA reads TGCAGTGCTAGTTTACCTACCGGGGAGCTGTTTTTT. This codes for CSASLPTGELFF.

This clonotype was observed at least ten times. This chain joins TRBV12-3 or TRBV12-4 and TRBJ2-3; tentatively, D is TRBD1 (5 bases). V gave up 1 base and J gave up 0 bases, with 14 bases separating them. The CDR3 has 17 residues. Here the CDR3 DNA reads TGTGCCAGCAGTTTAGATTTGGGGCGGCGTAGCACAGATACGCAGTATTTT. Its protein is CASSLDLGRRSTDTQYF.